This T cell receptor beta chain was sequenced for a study of tumour-infiltrating T cells in Burkitt lymphoma. Overall study context: Overall and progression-free survival were predicted by productive clonality.

Germline V gene data show CDR1 as SQVTM and CDR2 as ANQGSEA. The CDR3 length is 13 residues. V was shortened by 7 bases and J by 6 bases, with 15 bases between the two germline ends. Assay: immunoSEQ multiplex PCR; the TCRdb copy retains only in-frame clones and omits some. The sample contains approximately 5,100 clones, roughly a sixth of which appear only once. Sequencing input: tumor tissue. The receptor's source is a human donor with diffuse large B-cell lymphoma. The chain links TRBV29-1 to TRBJ2-2, with D maybe TRBD2 (5 bases). CDR3 residues: CSAFVMRAGELFF. CDR3 sequence (DNA): TGCAGCGCTTTCGTTATGCGGGCCGGGGAGCTGTTTTTT.